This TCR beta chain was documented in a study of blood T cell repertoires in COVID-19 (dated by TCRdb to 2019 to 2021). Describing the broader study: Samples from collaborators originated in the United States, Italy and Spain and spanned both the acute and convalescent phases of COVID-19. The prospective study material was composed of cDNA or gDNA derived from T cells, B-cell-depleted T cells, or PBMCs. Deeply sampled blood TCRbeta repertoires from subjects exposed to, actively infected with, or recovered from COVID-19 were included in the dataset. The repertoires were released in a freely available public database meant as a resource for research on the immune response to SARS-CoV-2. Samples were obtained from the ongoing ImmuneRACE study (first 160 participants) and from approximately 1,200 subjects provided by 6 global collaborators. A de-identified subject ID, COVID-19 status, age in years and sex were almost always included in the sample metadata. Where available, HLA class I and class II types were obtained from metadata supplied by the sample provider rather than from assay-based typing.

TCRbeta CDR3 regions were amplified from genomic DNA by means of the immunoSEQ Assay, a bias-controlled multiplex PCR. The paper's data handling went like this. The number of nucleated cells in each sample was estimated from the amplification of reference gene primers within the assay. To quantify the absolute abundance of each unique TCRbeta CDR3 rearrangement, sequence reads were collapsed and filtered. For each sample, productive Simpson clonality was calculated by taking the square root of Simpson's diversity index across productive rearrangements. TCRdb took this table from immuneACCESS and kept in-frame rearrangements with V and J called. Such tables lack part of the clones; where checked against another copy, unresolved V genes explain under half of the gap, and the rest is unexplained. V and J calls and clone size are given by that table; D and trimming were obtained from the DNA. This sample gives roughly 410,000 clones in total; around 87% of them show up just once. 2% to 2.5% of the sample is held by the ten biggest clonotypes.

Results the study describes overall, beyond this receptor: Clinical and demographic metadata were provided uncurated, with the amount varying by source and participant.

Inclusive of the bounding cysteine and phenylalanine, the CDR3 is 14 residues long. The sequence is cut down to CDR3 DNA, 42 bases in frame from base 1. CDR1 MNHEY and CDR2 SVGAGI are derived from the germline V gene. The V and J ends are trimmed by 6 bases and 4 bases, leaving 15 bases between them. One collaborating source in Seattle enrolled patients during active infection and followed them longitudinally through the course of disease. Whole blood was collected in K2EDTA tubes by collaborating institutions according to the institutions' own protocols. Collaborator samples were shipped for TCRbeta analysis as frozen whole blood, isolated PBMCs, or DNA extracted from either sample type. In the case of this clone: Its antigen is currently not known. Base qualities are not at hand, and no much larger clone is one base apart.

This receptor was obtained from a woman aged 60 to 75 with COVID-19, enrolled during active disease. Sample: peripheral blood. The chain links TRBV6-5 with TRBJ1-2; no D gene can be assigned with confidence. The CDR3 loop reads CASRGHGYTYGYTF. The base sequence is TGTGCCAGCAGAGGCCACGGGTACACCTATGGCTACACCTTC.